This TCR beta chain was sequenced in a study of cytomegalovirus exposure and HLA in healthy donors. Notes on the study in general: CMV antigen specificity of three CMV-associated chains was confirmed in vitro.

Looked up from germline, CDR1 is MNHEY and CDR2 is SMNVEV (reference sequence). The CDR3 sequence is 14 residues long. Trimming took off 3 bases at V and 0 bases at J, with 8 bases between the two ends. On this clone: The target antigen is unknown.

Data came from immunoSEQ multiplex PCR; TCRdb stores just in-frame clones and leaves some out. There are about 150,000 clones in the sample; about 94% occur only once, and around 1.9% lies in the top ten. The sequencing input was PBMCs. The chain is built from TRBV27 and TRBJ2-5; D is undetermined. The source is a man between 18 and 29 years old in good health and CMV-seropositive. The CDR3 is CASSFVSNQETQYF. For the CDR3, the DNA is TGTGCCAGCAGTTTTGTGAGTAACCAAGAGACCCAGTACTTC.